One sample yielded the 29 T cell receptor beta chains listed below, sequenced in a study of graft-versus-host responses after intestinal transplantation. TCRdb keeps only in-frame clones here, not all; method: immunoSEQ multiplex PCR. The table records about 85,000 clones, less than 90% of them present only once. These TCRs' antigens remain unknown. This specimen was unstimulated CD8+ T cells sorted from spleen or lymph node cells, taken before intestinal transplant. Every receptor here comes from a human donor who received an intestinal transplant.

J is TRBJ1-2 and V is TRBV4-1; a possible D gene is TRBD1 (5 bases). The CDR3 is made up of 13 amino acids. The V end was cut by 6 bases, the J end by 4 bases, with 12 bases between. CDR1 is MGHRA, CDR2 YSYEKL, per germline. Here the CDR3 reads CASREGNGYGYTF. For the CDR3, the DNA is TGCGCCAGCAGAGAGGGGAACGGCTATGGCTACACCTTC.

The chain joins TRBV19 to TRBJ2-1; maybe TRBD1 (5 bases). The CDR3 sequence is 15 residues long. CDR1 and CDR2 (germline): LNHDA, SQIVND (reference sequence). V was cut by 3 bases and J by 2 bases, with 11 bases left in between. CDR3 nucleotide sequence: TGTGCCAGTAGTATTACAGGAACCGCCTACAATGAGCAGTTCTTC. Translated, it gives CASSITGTAYNEQFF.

This chain connects TRBV10-3 to TRBJ1-1; D not certain. This CDR3 contains 13 residues. V was trimmed by 4 bases and J by 0 bases, leaving 6 bases between them. From germline, CDR1 is ENHRY and CDR2 SYGVKD. The CDR3 sequence is CAISGEMNTEAFF. CDR3 nucleotide sequence: TGTGCCATCAGTGGGGAAATGAACACTGAAGCTTTCTTT.

As regards this clone: Other nucleotide sequences from this sample produce the same CDR3. The genes are TRBV6-1 and TRBJ2-7; D possibly matches TRBD1 or TRBD2 (5 bases each). Germline CDR1 and CDR2: MNHNS and SASEGT. V lost 3 bases and J 2 bases, leaving 11 bases between the germline ends. This CDR3 spans 14 amino acids. The CDR3 DNA follows: TGTGCCAGCAGTGAGAGGGTGGGGGCCTACGAGCAGTACTTC. This gives the protein CASSERVGAYEQYF.

The rearrangement links TRBV14 to TRBJ2-3; D is possibly TRBD2 (6 bases). Germline lookup yields CDR1 SGHDN and CDR2 FVKESK. V was clipped by 0 bases and J by 2 bases, with 21 bases between them. The CDR3 contains 19 residues. The CDR3 loop reads CASSQDGGWYSGYTDTQYF. The DNA of the CDR3 is TGTGCCAGCAGCCAAGATGGGGGATGGTATAGCGGCTACACAGATACGCAGTATTTT.

This chain links TRBV1 with TRBJ2-3. TRBV1 is given as a pseudogene. The CDR3 extends over 18 amino acids. DNA for the CDR3: TGCACCAGCAGCCAGGTGGAATCTGGCTGTTTTTCTTTCGATACGCAGTATTTT. Amino acid sequence: CTSSQVESGCFSFDTQYF.

CDR3 DNA: TGTGCCAGCAGTTTAGACAGGGGCTACGAGCAGTACTTC. This translates into CASSLDRGYEQYF. The V and J genes are TRBV28 and TRBJ2-7; 8 positions match TRBD1. From germline, CDR1 is MDHEN and CDR2 SYDVKM. CDR3 size: 13 residues. V dropped 2 bases and J dropped 3; count of bases not matched to a gene: 0.

The chain couples TRBV6-6 to TRBJ1-2, with 8 bases identical to TRBD1. The germline gives CDR1 MNHNY, CDR2 SVGAGI (reference sequence). The V segment lost 2 bases and the J segment 3 bases; nucleotides outside the gene matches: 2. This CDR3 is built from 14 residues. CDR3 bases: TGTGCCAGCAGTTACACACAGGGGGACTATGGCTACACCTTC. Its translation: CASSYTQGDYGYTF.

The chain carries TRBV6-6 and TRBJ1-1, with D hard to call. Trimming cost V 2 bases and J 5 bases, with 12 bases left between them. Per germline, CDR1 MNHNY and CDR2 SVGAGI (reference sequence). This CDR3 has 14 residues. CDR3 bases: TGTGCCAGCAGTTACCGGGCGGGATGGACTGAAGCTTTCTTT. Translating gives CASSYRAGWTEAFF.

This clone was recorded once. J is TRBJ2-3 and V is TRBV11-1; 7 nucleotides match TRBD1. CDR1 is SGHAT, CDR2 FQDESV, per germline (reference sequence). CDR3 size: 14 residues. Germline trimming cut 5 bases from V and 3 bases from J; bases unmatched to any gene: 5. CDR3 region: CASSGQVWTDTQYF. CDR3 DNA sequence: TGTGCCAGCAGCGGACAGGTTTGGACAGATACGCAGTATTTT.

The chain is built from TRBV6-1 and TRBJ1-5, with TRBD1 matching 7 bases. J was trimmed by 4 bases and V by 6 bases; bases with no gene match: 6. CDR1 and CDR2 from the germline V gene are MNHNS and SASEGT. This CDR3 comprises 14 residues. In nucleotides, the CDR3 is TGTGCCAGCAGGGTGACAGGGACGAATCAGCCCCAGCATTTT. Its translation is CASRVTGTNQPQHF.

The table lists this clone with a few counts. This chain joins TRBV7-3 and TRBJ1-1; 8 bases fit TRBD1. Germline CDR1 and CDR2: SGHTA and FQGTGA. The V gene end was trimmed by 4 bases and the J gene end by 6 bases; junction bases not matched to a gene: 4. The CDR3 length is 13 residues. The DNA of the CDR3 is TGTGCCAGCAGCTCCCAGACAGGGGCTGAAGCTTTCTTT. Residues: CASSSQTGAEAFF.

Only one count was recorded for this clone. The chain uses TRBV7-9 and TRBJ1-1; D gene unclear. V shed 5 bases and J shed 9 bases, with 19 bases lying between them. There are 14 residues in the CDR3. Germline V CDR1 and CDR2: SEHNR, FQNEAQ (reference sequence). The CDR3 is CASSSEFSLRKAFF. The CDR3 DNA reads as TGTGCCAGCAGCAGCGAGTTCTCCCTCAGGAAAGCTTTCTTT. Full variable domain (missing parts from reference TRBV7-9 and TRBJ1-1): DTGVSQNPRHKITKRGQNVTFRCDPISEHNRLYWYRQTLGQGPEFLTYFQNEAQLEKSRLLSDRFSAERPKGSFSTLEIQRTEQGDSAMYLCASSSEFSLRKAFFGQGTRLTVV.

This clone has just one count. This rearrangement joins TRBV5-6 to TRBJ1-4, with 8 bases matching TRBD1. The CDR3 is 15 residues long. Germline lookup yields CDR1 SGHDT and CDR2 YYEEEE. The ends lost 3 bases at V and 2 bases at J; junction bases unmatched: 3. CDR3 residues: CASSSWTGTNEKLFF. CDR3 coding DNA: TGTGCCAGCAGCTCCTGGACAGGGACTAATGAAAAACTGTTTTTT.

The chain has TRBV4-1 and TRBJ2-7; D gene uncertain. Deletions cut 1 base from V and 2 bases from J, with 12 bases between. The germline V gene encodes CDR1 MGHRA and CDR2 YSYEKL. The CDR3 has 15 amino acids. The DNA for the CDR3 is TGCGCCAGCAGCCAAGTTTCAGTTCCCCCCTACGAGCAGTACTTC. Its protein is CASSQVSVPPYEQYF.

The chain combines TRBV9 with TRBJ1-3; D gene uncertain. CDR1 and CDR2 from the germline V gene are SGDLS and YYNGEE. The V end lost 4 bases, the J end lost 4 bases, and 12 bases lay between the germline ends. The CDR3 contains 14 residues. The CDR3 DNA sequence: TGTGCCAGCAGCCCCCCCGTCGGCGGAAACACCATATATTTT. It encodes CASSPPVGGNTIYF. The full variable domain, in which reference TRBV9 and TRBJ1-3 provide the parts outside the CDR3, is DSGVTQTPKHLITATGQRVTLRCSPRSGDLSVYWYQQSLDQGLQFLIQYYNGEERAKGNILERFSAQQFPDLHSELNLSSLELGDSALYFCASSPPVGGNTIYFGEGSWLTVV.

The chain has TRBV6-5 and TRBJ2-5, with TRBD2 identical over 10 bases. The J call is in doubt because the DNA end fits TRBJ2-7 better. The CDR3 contains 16 residues. Germline V CDR1 and CDR2: MNHEY, SVGAGI. The DNA of the CDR3 is TGTGCCAGCAGTTACAAGGTTCTAGCGGGAGCGGACGAGCAGTACTTC. It translates to CASSYKVLAGADEQYF.

The chain combines TRBV6-5 with TRBJ2-1; D gene ambiguous. Trimming removed 5 bases from V and 4 bases from J, with 12 bases in between. CDR1 MNHEY and CDR2 SVGAGI come from the germline V gene. The CDR3 is 14 amino acids. DNA for the CDR3: TGTGCCAGCAGTCCCCTGGGCCAATACAATGAGCAGTTCTTC. Protein sequence: CASSPLGQYNEQFF.

This sequence joins TRBV27 and TRBJ2-7, with no clear D. Germline assignment: CDR1 MNHEY and CDR2 SMNVEV (reference sequence). The V gene lost 2 bases and the J gene lost 7 bases, with 12 bases spanning the gap. There are 13 residues in the CDR3. DNA of the CDR3: TGTGCCAGCAGTTTAAGCCCCCTAGGGGAGCAGTACTTC. It yields the protein CASSLSPLGEQYF.

The chain joins TRBV6-5 to TRBJ2-3, with TRBD2 identical over 10 bases. CDR3 length equals 16 residues. With V trimmed by 2 bases and J by 5 bases, 7 bases remained unmatched. The germline gives CDR1 MNHEY, CDR2 SVGAGI. CDR3 nucleotide sequence: TGTGCCAGCAGTTACCCCACTAGCGGGGCAGAAGATACGCAGTATTTT. It is translated as CASSYPTSGAEDTQYF.

CDR3 DNA: TGTGCCAGCAGCACCTGGGACGGGGGACCAACCTACGAGCAGTACTTC. Encoded protein: CASSTWDGGPTYEQYF. The chain combines TRBV6-6 with TRBJ2-7; perhaps TRBD2 as D (6 bases). The germline V gene encodes CDR1 MNHNY and CDR2 SVGAGI (reference sequence). V lost 6 bases to trimming and J lost 2 bases, with 20 bases between them. The CDR3 is 16 residues long.

This clone has more than one count but fewer than ten. The chain recombines TRBV15 with TRBJ2-7, with TRBD1 matching over 8 bases. Germline CDR1 LNHNV, CDR2 YYDKDF (reference sequence). The CDR3 covers 16 residues. Trimming removed 2 bases from V and 2 bases from J; junction bases left unmatched: 8. The CDR3 here is CATSRPLGQGTYEQYF. The CDR3, as DNA: TGTGCCACCAGCAGACCGCTAGGACAGGGAACCTACGAGCAGTACTTC. The entire variable domain, with the rest obtained from reference TRBV15 and TRBJ2-7, is as follows: DAMVIQNPRYQVTQFGKPVTLSCSQTLNHNVMYWYQQKSSQAPKLLFHYYDKDFNNEADTPDNFQSRRPNTSFCFLDIRSPGLGDTAMYLCATSRPLGQGTYEQYFGPGTRLTVT.

This clone has only one observation. This CDR3 reads CASSHMDLKDTQYF. As DNA, the CDR3 is TGTGCCAGCAGTCACATGGACTTAAAAGATACGCAGTATTTT. This chain joins TRBV6-5 and TRBJ2-3, with a possible D match to TRBD2 (5 bases). This CDR3 is 14 amino acids long. In germline, CDR1 is MNHEY, CDR2 SVGAGI. The V and J ends lost 5 bases and 5 bases respectively, with 14 bases between them.

The gene calls are TRBV6-6 and TRBJ2-7; weak D call: TRBD2 (6 bases). The CDR3 is 15 residues long. CDR1 and CDR2 (germline): MNHNY, SVGAGI (reference sequence). V lost 1 base to trimming and J lost 2 bases, with 12 bases between them. The CDR3 DNA is TGTGCCAGCAGTTACTGGGGAGGAGAGGCCTACGAGCAGTACTTC. This sequence encodes CASSYWGGEAYEQYF.

Concerning this clone itself: A read error is the likely source, as a far larger clone sits one nucleotide away. The chain recombines TRBV28 with TRBJ2-5; 7 bases fit TRBD1. J was trimmed by 1 base and V by 2 bases; bases with no gene match: 16. Germline V CDR1 and CDR2: MDHEN, SYDVKM. CDR3 length: 19 amino acids. The CDR3 nucleotides are TGTGCCAGCAGTTTAGTGATACAGGGGTGGGTCCAGGTCCAAGAGACCCAGTACTTC. Translating gives CASSLVIQGWVQVQETQYF.

V gene TRBV7-9 combines with J gene TRBJ2-1; D is uncertain. Germline V gene sequence: CDR1 SEHNR, CDR2 FQNEAQ (reference sequence). This CDR3 comprises 12 residues. The V end lost 1 base, the J end lost 9 bases, and 7 bases lay between the germline ends. The chain's CDR3 is CASSLGLGEQFF. The CDR3 DNA is TGTGCCAGCAGCTTAGGGTTGGGTGAGCAGTTCTTC.

This chain links TRBV5-1 with TRBJ1-1; D may be TRBD1 (6 bases). Deletions cut 1 base from V and 1 base from J, with 8 bases between. The CDR3 covers 14 residues. Germline V gene sequence: CDR1 SGHRS, CDR2 YFSETQ. In DNA form, the CDR3 reads TGCGCCAGCAGCTTGACAGGGCCGAACACTGAAGCTTTCTTT. It is translated as CASSLTGPNTEAFF. Based on the CDR3 plus reference TRBV5-1 and TRBJ1-1, the full variable domain is KAGVTQTPRYLIKTRGQQVTLSCSPISGHRSVSWYQQTPGQGLQFLFEYFSETQRNKGNFPGRFSGRQFSNSRSEMNVSTLELGDSALYLCASSLTGPNTEAFFGQGTRLTVV.

On this clone itself: A read error may produce the germline difference seen at one junction end. The chain uses TRBV4-1 and TRBJ2-7; TRBD1 aligns across 9 bases. Germline V gene sequence: CDR1 MGHRA, CDR2 YSYEKL. This CDR3 region has 15 residues. The CDR3 loop reads CSSSPRTGASYEQYF. For the CDR3, the DNA is TGCTCCAGCAGCCCTCGGACAGGGGCCTCCTACGAGCAGTACTTC.

The V and J genes are TRBV6-6 and TRBJ2-1; 10 bases fit TRBD1. This CDR3 contains 15 residues. CDR1 and CDR2 (germline): MNHNY, SVGAGI (reference sequence). V dropped 6 bases and J dropped 5; count of bases not matched to a gene: 7. CDR3 protein: CASSLYGTGDNEQFF. The CDR3 coding sequence is TGTGCCAGCAGCCTCTACGGGACAGGGGACAATGAGCAGTTCTTC.